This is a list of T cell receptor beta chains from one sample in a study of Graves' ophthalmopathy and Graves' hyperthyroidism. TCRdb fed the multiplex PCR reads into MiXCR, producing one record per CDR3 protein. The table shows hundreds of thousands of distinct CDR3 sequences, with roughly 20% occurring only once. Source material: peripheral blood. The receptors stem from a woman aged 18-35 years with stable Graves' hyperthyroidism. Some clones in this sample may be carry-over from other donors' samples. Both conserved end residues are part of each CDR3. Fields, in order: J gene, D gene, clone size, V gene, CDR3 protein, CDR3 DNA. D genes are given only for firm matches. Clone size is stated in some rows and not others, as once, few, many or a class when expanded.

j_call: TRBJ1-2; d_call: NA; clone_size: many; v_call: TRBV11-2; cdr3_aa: CASSLGGAEGYTF; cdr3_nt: TGTGCCAGCAGCTTAGGGGGAGCGGAAGGCTACACCTTC
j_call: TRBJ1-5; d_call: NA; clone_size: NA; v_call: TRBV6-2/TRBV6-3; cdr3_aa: CASSYQGPRFEPQHF; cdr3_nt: TGTGCCAGCAGTTATCAGGGACCGCGGTTCGAGCCCCAGCATTTT
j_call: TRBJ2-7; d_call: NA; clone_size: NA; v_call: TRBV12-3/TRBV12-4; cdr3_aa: CASSWGPSYEQYF; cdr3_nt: TGTGCCAGTAGTTGGGGACCAAGCTACGAGCAGTACTTC
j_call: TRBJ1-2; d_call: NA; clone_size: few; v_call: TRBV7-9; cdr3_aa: CVSSVTVNYGYTF; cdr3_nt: TGTGTCAGCAGCGTGACGGTTAACTATGGCTACACCTTC
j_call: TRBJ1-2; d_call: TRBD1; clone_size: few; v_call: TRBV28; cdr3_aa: CASSPLTGSNYGYTF; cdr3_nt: TGTGCCAGCAGTCCCCTGACAGGGTCTAACTATGGCTACACCTTC
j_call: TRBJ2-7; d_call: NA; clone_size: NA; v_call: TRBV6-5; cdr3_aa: CASSSSATYEQYF; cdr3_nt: TGTGCCAGCAGTTCTAGCGCAACCTACGAGCAGTACTTC
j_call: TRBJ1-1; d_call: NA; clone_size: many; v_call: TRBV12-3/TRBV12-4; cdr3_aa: CASSFQVTNTEAFF; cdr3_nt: TGTGCCAGCAGTTTCCAGGTCACGAACACTGAAGCTTTCTTT
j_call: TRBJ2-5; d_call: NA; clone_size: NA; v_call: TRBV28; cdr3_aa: CAISLASPRYQETQYF; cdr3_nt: TGTGCCATCAGTTTAGCCTCCCCTAGGTACCAAGAGACCCAGTACTTC
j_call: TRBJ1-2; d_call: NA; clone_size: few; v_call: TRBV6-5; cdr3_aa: CASSYTSPSGSPYGYTF; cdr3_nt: TGTGCCAGCAGTTACACATCACCCTCAGGGTCCCCTTATGGCTACACCTTC
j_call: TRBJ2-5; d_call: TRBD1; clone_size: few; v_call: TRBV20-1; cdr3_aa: CSANSGTGQETQYF; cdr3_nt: TGCAGTGCTAATAGTGGGACAGGGCAAGAGACCCAGTACTTC
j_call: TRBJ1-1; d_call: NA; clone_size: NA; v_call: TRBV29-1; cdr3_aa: CSVRGGSMNTEAFF; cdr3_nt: TGCAGCGTTAGGGGCGGCAGCATGAACACTGAAGCTTTCTTT
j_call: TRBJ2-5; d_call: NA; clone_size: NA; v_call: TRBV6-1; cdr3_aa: CASSELGGTQYF; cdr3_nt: TGTGCCAGCAGTGAACTTGGGGGGACCCAGTACTTC
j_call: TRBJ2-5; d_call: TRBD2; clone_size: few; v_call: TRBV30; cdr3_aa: CAWSDRPGLAGEETQYF; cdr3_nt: TGTGCCTGGAGCGATCGTCCGGGACTAGCGGGGGAAGAGACCCAGTACTTC
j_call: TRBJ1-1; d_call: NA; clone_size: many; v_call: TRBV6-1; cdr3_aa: CASSVSGFGTEAFF; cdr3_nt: TGTGCCAGCAGTGTCTCAGGCTTCGGTACTGAAGCTTTCTTT
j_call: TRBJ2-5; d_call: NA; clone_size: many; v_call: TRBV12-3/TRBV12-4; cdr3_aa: CASRPPEKETQYF; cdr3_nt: TGTGCCAGCAGGCCCCCTGAAAAAGAGACCCAGTACTTC
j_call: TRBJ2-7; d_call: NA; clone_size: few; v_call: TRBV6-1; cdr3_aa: CASSEERGLYYEQYF; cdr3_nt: TGTGCCAGCAGTGAAGAGAGAGGGCTATACTACGAGCAGTACTTC
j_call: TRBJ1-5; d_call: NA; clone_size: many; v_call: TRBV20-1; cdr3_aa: CSARDGAVGTNQPQHF; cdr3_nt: TGCAGTGCTAGAGATGGTGCAGTAGGGACTAATCAGCCCCAGCATTTT
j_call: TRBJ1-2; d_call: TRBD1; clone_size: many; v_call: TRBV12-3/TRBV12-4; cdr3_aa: CASSRTDRAMGYTF; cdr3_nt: TGTGCCAGCAGCCGAACCGACAGGGCGATGGGCTACACCTTC
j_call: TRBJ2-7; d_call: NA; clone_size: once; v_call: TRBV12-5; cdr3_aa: CASGLDPWDQYF; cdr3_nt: TGTGCCAGTGGCCTGGACCCTTGGGATCAGTACTTC
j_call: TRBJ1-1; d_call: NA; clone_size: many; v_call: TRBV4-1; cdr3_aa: CASSQVGLEAFF; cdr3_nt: TGCGCCAGCAGCCAAGTCGGGCTTGAAGCTTTCTTT
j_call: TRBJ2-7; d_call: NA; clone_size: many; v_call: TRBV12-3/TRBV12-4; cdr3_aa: CASRRNYEQYF; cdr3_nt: TGTGCCAGCAGGCGAAACTACGAGCAGTACTTC
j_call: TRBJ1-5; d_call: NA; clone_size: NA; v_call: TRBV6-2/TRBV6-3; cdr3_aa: CASNQANQPQHF; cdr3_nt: TGTGCCAGCAACCAGGCCAATCAGCCCCAGCATTTT
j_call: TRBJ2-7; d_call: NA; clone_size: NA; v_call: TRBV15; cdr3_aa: CATSTGTLKGQYF; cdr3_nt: TGTGCCACCAGCACCGGGACGCTGAAGGGGCAGTACTTC
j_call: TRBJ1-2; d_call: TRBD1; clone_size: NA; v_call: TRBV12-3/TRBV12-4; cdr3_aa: CASSWGDRGSYGYTF; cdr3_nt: TGTGCCAGCAGTTGGGGGGACAGGGGCTCATATGGCTACACCTTC
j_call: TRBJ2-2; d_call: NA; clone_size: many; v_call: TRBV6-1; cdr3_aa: CASRTTGLNTGELFF; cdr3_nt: TGTGCCAGCAGGACCACCGGGCTGAACACCGGGGAGCTGTTTTTT
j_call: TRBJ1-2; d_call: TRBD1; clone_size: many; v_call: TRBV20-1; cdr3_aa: CSAPRTGVFGGYTF; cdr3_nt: TGCAGTGCGCCAAGGACAGGGGTTTTTGGAGGCTACACCTTC
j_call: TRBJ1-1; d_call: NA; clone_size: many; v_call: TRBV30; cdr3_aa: CAWSVRGTEAFF; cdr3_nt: TGTGCCTGGAGTGTACGGGGGACTGAAGCTTTCTTT
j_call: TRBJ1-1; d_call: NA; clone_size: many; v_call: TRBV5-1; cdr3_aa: CASSLGLGISNTEAFF; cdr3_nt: TGCGCCAGCAGCTTGGGCTTGGGTATCTCGAACACTGAAGCTTTCTTT
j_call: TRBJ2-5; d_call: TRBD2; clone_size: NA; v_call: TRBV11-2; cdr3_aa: CASSPHGGRKETQYF; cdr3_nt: TGTGCCAGCAGCCCCCATGGCGGGAGGAAGGAGACCCAGTACTTC
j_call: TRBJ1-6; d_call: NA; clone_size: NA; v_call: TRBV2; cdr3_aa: CASRGGAGTLYSPLHF; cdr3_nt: TGTGCCAGCAGGGGCGGGGCAGGGACCCTTTATTCACCCCTCCACTTT
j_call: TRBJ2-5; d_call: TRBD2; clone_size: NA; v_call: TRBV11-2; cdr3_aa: CASSFQLAGAGETQYF; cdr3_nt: TGTGCCAGCAGCTTCCAACTAGCGGGGGCGGGGGAGACCCAGTACTTC
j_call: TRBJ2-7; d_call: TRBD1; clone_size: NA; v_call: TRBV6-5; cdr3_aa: CASSYSLGQASYEQYF; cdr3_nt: TGTGCCAGCAGTTACTCCTTAGGACAGGCCTCCTACGAGCAGTACTTC
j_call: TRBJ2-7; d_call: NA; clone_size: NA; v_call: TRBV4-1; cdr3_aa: CASSQDRGGFGEQYF; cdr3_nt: TGCGCCAGCAGCCAAGATCGAGGGGGTTTCGGCGAGCAGTACTTC
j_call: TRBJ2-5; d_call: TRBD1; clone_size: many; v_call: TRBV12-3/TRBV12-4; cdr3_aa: CASSAQGAAETQYF; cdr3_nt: TGTGCCAGCAGCGCACAGGGGGCGGCAGAGACCCAGTACTTC
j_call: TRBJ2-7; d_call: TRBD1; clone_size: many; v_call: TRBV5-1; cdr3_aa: CASSLLPGTGRSYEQYF; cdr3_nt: TGCGCCAGCAGCTTGTTGCCTGGGACAGGGCGCTCCTACGAGCAGTACTTC
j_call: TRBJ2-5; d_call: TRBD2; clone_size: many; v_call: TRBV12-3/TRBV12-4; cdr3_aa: CASSLGLAGLQETQYF; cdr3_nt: TGTGCCAGCAGCCTGGGACTAGCGGGCCTCCAAGAGACCCAGTACTTC
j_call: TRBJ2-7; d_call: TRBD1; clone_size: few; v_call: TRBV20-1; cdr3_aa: CSASSGPRGSARDRLYEQYF; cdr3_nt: TGCAGTGCCAGCTCCGGCCCTCGGGGCTCAGCTCGGGACAGGCTATACGAGCAGTACTTC
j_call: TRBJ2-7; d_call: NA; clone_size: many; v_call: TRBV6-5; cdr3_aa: CASSYLRAKNEQYF; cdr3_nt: TGTGCCAGCAGTTACCTCAGGGCGAAAAACGAGCAGTACTTC
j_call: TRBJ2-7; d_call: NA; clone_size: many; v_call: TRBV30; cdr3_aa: CAWNSDHEQYF; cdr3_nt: TGTGCCTGGAACTCAGACCACGAGCAGTACTTC
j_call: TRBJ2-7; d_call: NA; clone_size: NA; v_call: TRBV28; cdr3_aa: CASSFEGYSYEQYF; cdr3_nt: TGTGCCAGCAGTTTTGAAGGGTACTCCTACGAGCAGTACTTC
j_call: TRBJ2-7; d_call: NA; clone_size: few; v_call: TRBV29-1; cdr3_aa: CSVDSDYEQYF; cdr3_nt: TGCAGCGTTGACTCAGACTACGAGCAGTACTTC
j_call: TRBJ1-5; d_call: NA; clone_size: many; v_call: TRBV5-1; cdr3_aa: CASSLAPLTKVGIQPQHF; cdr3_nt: TGCGCCAGCAGCTTGGCCCCTTTGACAAAAGTTGGCATTCAGCCCCAGCATTTT
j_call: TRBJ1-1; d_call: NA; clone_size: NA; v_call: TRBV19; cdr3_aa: CASRVQRDTEAFF; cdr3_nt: TGTGCCAGTCGCGTACAGCGAGACACTGAAGCTTTCTTT
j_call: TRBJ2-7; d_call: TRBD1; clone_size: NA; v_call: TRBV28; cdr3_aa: CASHAGTGGEQYF; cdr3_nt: TGTGCCTCCCACGCCGGGACAGGTGGTGAGCAGTACTTC
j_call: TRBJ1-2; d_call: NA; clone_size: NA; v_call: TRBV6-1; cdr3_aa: CASSEVWTAKVYTF; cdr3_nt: TGTGCCAGCAGTGAAGTTTGGACAGCTAAGGTCTACACCTTC
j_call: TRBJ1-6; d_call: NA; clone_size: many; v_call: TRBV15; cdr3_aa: CATSRDRSLGSPLHF; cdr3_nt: TGTGCCACCAGCAGAGATCGGAGCCTAGGGTCACCCCTCCACTTT